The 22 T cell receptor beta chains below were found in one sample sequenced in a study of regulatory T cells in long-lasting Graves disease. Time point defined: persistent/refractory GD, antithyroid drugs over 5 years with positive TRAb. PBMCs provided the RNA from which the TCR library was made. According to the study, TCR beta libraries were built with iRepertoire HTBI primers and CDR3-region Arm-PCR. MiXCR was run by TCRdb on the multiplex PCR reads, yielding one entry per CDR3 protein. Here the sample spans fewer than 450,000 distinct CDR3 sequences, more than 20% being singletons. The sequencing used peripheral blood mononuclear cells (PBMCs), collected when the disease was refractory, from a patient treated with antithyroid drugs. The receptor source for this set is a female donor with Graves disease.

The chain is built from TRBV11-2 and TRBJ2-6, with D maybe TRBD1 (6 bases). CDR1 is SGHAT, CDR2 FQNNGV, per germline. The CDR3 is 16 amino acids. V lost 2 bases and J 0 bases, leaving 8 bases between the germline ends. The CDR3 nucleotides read TGTGCCAGCAGCTTAACAGGGCTCTCTGGGGCCAACGTCCTGACTTTC. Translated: CASSLTGLSGANVLTF.

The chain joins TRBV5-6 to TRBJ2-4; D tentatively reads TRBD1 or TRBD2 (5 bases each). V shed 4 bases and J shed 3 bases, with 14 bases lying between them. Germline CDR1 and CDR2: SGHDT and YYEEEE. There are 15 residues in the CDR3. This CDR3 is CASSPSGTLKNIQYF. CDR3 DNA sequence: TGTGCCAGCAGCCCGTCCGGGACGCTCAAAAACATTCAGTACTTC.

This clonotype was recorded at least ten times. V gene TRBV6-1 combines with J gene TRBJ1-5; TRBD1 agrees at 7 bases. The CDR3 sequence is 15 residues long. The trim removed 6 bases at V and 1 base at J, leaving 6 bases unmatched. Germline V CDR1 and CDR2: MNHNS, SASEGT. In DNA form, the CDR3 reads TGTGCCAGCAGCCAACAGGGGTCCAGCAATCAGCCCCAGCATTTT. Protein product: CASSQQGSSNQPQHF.

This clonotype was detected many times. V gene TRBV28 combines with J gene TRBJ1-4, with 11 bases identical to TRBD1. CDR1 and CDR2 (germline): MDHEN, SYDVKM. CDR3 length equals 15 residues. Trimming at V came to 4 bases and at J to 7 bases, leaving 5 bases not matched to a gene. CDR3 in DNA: TGTGCCAGCAGTTCAGCCGGACAGGGGGCTGAAAAACTGTTTTTT. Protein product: CASSSAGQGAEKLFF. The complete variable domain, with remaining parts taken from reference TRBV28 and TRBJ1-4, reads DVKVTQSSRYLVKRTGEKVFLECVQDMDHENMFWYRQDPGLGLRLIYFSYDVKMKEKGDIPEGYSVSREKKERFSLILESASTNQTSMYLCASSSAGQGAEKLFFGSGTQLSVL.

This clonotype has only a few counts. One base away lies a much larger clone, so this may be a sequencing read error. CDR3 sequence (DNA): TGTGCCAGCAGTTACCCGGGACTAGTGGGAGCCGACGAGCAGTACTTC. Encoded protein: CASSYPGLVGADEQYF. The rearrangement links TRBV6-2 or TRBV6-3 to TRBJ2-7; TRBD2 matches at 8 bases. Germline V gives CDR1 MNHEY, CDR2 SVGEGT. V was clipped by 2 bases and J by 5 bases; unmatched bases: 11. The length of the CDR3 is 16 residues.

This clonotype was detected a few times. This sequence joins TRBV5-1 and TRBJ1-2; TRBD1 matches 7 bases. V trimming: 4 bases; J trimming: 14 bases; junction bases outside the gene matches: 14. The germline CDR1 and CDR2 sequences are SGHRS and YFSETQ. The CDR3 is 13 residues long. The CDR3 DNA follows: TGCGCCAGCAGCCCCGTGGCGGGACAGACGAATACCTTC. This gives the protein CASSPVAGQTNTF.

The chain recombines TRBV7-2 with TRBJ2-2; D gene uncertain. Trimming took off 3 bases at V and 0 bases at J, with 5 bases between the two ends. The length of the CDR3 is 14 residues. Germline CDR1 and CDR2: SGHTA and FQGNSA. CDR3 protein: CTSSFGTNTGELFF. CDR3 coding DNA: TGTACCAGCAGCTTTGGCACGAACACCGGGGAGCTGTTTTTT.

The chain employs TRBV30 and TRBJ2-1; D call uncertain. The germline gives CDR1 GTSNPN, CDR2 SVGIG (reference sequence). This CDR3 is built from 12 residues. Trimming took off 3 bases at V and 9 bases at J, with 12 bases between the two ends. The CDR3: CAWSQPAIEQFF. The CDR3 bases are TGTGCCTGGAGCCAGCCTGCGATTGAGCAGTTCTTC.

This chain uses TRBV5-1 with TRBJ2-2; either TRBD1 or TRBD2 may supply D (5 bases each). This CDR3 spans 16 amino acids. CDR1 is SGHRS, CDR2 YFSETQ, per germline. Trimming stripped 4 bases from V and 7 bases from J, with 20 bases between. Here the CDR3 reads CASSKNPGTLSGELFF. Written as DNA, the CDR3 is TGCGCCAGCAGCAAAAATCCCGGGACCCTTAGCGGGGAGCTGTTTTTT.

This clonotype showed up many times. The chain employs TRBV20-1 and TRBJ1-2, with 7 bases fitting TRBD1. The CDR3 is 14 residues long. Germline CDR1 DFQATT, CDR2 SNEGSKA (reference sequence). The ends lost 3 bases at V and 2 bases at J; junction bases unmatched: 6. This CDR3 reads CSARIQGTNYGYTF. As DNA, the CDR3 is TGCAGTGCTAGGATACAGGGGACCAACTATGGCTACACCTTC.

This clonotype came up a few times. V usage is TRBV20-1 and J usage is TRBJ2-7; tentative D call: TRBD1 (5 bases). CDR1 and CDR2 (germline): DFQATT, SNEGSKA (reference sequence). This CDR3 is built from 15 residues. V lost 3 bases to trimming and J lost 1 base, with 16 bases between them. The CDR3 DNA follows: TGCAGTGCTAGCAGGGTCAGACGAAGTTCCTACGAGCAGTACTTC. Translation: CSASRVRRSSYEQYF.

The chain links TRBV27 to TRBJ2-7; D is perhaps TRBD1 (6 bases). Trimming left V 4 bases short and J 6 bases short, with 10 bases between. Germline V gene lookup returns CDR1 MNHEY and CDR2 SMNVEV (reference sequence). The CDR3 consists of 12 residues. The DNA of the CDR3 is TGTGCCAGCAGTTCACAGGGTTTCGAGCAGTACTTC. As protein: CASSSQGFEQYF.

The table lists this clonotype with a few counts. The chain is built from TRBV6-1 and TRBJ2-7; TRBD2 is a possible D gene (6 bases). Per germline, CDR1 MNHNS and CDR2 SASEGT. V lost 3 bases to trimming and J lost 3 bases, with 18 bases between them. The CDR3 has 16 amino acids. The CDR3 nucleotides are TGTGCCAGCAGTGAGGGTTTTGTTGGGGGGTTCTACGAGCAGTACTTC. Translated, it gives CASSEGFVGGFYEQYF.

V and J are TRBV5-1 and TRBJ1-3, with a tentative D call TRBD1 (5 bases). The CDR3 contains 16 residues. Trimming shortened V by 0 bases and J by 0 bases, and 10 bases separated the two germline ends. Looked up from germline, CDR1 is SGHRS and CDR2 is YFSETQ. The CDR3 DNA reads TGCGCCAGCAGCTTGGCCCAGGGTAGCTCTGGAAACACCATATATTTT. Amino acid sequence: CASSLAQGSSGNTIYF.

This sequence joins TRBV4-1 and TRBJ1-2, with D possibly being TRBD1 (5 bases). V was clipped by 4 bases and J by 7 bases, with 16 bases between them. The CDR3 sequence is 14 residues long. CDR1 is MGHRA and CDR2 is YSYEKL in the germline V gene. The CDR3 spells CASSPGNEGFGYTF. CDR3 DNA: TGCGCCAGCAGCCCGGGAAACGAGGGGTTTGGCTACACCTTC.

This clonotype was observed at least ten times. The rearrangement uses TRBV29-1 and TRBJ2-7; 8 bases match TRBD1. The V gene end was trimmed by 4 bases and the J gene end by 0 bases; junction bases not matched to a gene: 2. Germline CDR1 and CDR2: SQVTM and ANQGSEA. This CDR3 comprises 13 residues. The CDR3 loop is CSVVGQVSYEQYF. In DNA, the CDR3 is TGCAGCGTTGTGGGACAGGTCTCCTACGAGCAGTACTTC.

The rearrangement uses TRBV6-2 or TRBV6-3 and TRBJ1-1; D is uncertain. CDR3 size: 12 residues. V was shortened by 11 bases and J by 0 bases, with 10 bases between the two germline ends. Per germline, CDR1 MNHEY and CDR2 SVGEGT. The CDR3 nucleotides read TGTGCCGGAGGTGGGATGAACACTGAAGCTTTCTTT. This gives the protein CAGGGMNTEAFF.

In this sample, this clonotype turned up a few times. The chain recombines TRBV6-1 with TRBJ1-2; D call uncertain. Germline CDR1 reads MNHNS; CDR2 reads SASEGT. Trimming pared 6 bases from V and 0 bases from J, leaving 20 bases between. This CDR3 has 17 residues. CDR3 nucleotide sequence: TGTGCCAGCAGCCCCCAGGTCGGAACCAAAACTAACTATGGCTACACCTTC. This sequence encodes CASSPQVGTKTNYGYTF.

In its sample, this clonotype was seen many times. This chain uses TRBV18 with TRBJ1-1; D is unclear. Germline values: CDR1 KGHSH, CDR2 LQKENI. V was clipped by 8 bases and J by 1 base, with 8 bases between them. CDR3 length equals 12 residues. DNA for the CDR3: TGTGCCAGCAGTCGGACGAACACTGAAGCTTTCTTT. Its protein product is CASSRTNTEAFF.

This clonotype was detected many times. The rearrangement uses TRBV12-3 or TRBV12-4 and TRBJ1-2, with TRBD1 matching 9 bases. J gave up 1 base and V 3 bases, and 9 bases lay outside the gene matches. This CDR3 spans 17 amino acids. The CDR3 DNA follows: TGTGCCAGCAGTTTCGGTACAGGGGGCTTGAGTAACTATGGCTACACCTTC. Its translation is CASSFGTGGLSNYGYTF.

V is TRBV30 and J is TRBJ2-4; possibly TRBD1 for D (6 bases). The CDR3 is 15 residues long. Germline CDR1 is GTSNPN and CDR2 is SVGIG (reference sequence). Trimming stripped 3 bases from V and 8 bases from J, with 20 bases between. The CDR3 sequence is CAWRDSHRYEHIQYF. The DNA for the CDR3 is TGTGCCTGGAGGGACAGCCATCGTTACGAACACATTCAGTACTTC.

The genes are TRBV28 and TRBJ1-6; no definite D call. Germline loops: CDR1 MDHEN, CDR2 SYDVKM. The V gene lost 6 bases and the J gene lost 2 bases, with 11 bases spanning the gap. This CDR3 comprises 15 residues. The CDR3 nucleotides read TGTGCCAGCAGACTGACACCTCCCTATAATTCACCCCTCCACTTT. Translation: CASRLTPPYNSPLHF.